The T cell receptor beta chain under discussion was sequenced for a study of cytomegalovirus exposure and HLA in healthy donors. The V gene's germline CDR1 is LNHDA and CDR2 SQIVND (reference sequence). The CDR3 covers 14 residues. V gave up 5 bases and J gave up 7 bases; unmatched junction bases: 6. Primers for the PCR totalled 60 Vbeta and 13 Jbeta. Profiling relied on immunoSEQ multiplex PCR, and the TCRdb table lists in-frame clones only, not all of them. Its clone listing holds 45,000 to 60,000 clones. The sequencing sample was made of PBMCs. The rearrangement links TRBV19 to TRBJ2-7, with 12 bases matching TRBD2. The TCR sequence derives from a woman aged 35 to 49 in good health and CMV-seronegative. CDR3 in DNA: TGTGCCAGTAGTGGACTAGCGGGACTGGGTGAGCAGTACTTC. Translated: CASSGLAGLGEQYF.